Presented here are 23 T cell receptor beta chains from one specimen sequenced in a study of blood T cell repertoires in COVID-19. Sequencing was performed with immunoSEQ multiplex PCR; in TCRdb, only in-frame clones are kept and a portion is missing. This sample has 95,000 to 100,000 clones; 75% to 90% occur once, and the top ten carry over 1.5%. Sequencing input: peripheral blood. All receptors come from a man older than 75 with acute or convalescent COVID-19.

CDR3 in amino acids: CASSLTGRNTEAFF. In DNA, the CDR3 is TGTGCCAGCAGTTTGACAGGGAGGAACACTGAAGCTTTCTTT. The gene calls are TRBV28 and TRBJ1-1; 7 nucleotides align to TRBD1. Germline V gene sequence: CDR1 MDHEN, CDR2 SYDVKM. The CDR3 totals 14 residues. Germline trimming cut 3 bases from V and 1 base from J; bases unmatched to any gene: 2.

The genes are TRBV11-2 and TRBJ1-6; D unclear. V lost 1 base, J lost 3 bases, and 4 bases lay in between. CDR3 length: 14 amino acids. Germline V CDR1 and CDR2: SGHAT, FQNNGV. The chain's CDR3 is CASSLGHYNSPLHF. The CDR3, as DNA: TGTGCCAGCAGCTTAGGGCACTATAATTCACCCCTCCACTTT.

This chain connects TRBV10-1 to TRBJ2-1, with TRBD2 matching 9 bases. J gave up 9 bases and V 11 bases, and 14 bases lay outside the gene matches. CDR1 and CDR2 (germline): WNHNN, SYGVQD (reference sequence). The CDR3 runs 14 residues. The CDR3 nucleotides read TGCGCCTCGTGTTACGTACTAGCGGGTTCTGAGCAGTTCTTC. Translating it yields CASCYVLAGSEQFF.

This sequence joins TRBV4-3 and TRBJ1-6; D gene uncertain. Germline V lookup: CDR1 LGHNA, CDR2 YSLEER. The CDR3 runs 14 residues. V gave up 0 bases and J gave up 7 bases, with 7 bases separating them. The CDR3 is CASSQDTRNSPLHF. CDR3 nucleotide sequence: TGCGCCAGCAGCCAAGATACGCGGAATTCACCCCTCCACTTT.

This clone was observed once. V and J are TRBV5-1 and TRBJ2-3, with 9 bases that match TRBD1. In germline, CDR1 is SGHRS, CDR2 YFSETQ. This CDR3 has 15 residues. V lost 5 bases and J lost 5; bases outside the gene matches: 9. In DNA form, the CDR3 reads TGCGCCAGCAGTTTACAGGGGGCGGATGAAGATACGCAGTATTTT. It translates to CASSLQGADEDTQYF.

The CDR3 region has the DNA TGTGCCAGCTCACCACGGGGGGAGACAGGGGACCACAGCGTCCTGACTTTC. Translated: CASSPRGETGDHSVLTF. The chain carries TRBV18 and TRBJ2-6; 8 nucleotides match TRBD1. Trimming took 1 base from V and 12 from J; bases not matched to a gene: 14. Per germline, CDR1 KGHSH and CDR2 LQKENI. The CDR3 has 17 residues. The full variable domain, its missing parts supplied by reference TRBV18 and TRBJ2-6, is NAGVMQNPRHLVRRRGQEARLRCSPMKGHSHVYWYRQLPEEGLKFMVYLQKENIIDESGMPKERFSAEFPKEGPSILRIQQVVRGDSAAYFCASSPRGETGDHSVLTFGAGSRLTVL.

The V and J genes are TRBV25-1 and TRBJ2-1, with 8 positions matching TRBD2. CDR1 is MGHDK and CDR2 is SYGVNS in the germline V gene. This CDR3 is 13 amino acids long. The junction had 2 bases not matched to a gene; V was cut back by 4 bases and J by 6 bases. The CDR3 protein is CASSAGGSNEQFF. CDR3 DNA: TGTGCCAGCAGTGCGGGGGGGAGCAATGAGCAGTTCTTC.

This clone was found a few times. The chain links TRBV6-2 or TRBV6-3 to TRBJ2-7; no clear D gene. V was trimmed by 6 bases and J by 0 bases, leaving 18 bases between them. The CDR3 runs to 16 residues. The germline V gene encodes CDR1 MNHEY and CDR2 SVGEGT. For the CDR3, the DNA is TGTGCCAGCAGCCCCTCCTTGAGGCCATACTCCTACGAGCAGTACTTC. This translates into CASSPSLRPYSYEQYF.

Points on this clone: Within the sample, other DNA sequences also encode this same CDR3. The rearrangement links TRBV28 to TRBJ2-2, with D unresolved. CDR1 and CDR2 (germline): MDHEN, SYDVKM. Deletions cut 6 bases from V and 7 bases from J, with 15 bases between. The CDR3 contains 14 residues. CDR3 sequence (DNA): TGTGCCAGCAGCCCCGATAGTTTTATCGGGGAGCTGTTTTTT. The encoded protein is CASSPDSFIGELFF.

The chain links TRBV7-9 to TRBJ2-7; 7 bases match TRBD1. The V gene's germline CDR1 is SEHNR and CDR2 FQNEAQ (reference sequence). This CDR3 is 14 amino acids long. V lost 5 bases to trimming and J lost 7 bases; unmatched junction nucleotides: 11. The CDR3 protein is CASSPGQAWKEQYF. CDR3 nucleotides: TGTGCCAGCAGCCCCGGACAGGCATGGAAAGAGCAGTACTTC.

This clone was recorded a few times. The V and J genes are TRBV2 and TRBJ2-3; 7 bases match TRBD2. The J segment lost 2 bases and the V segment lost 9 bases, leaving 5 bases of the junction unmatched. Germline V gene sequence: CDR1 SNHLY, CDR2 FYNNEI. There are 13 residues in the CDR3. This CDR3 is CASRGEITDTQYF. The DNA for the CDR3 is TGTGCCAGTCGGGGGGAAATCACAGATACGCAGTATTTT.

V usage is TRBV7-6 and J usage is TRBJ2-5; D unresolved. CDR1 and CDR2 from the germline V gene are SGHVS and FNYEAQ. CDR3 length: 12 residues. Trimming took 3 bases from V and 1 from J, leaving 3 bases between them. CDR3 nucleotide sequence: TGTGCCAGCAGCTTCCTCCAAGAGACCCAGTACTTC. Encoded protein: CASSFLQETQYF. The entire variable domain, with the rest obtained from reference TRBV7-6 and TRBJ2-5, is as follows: GAGVSQSPRYKVTKRGQDVALRCDPISGHVSLYWYRQALGQGPEFLTYFNYEAQQDKSGLPNDRFSAERPEGSISTLTIQRTEQRDSAMYRCASSFLQETQYFGPGTRLLVL.

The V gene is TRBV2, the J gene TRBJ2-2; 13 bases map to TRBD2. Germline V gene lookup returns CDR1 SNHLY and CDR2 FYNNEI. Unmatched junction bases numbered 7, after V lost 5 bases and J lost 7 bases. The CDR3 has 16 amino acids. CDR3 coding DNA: TGTGCCAGCAGTTCACTAGCGGGAGGGCCCGGCGGGGAGCTGTTTTTT. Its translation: CASSSLAGGPGGELFF.

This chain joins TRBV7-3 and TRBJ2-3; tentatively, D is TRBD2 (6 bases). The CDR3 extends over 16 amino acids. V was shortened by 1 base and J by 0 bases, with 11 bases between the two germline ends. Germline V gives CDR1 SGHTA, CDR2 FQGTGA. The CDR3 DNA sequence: TGTGCCAGCAGCTTAATCGGGGCGGGGAGCACAGATACGCAGTATTTT. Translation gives CASSLIGAGSTDTQYF.

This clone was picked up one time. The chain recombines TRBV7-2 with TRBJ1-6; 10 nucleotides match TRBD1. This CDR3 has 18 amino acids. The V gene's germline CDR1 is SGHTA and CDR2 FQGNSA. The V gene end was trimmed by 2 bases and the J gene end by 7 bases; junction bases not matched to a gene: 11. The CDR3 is CASSLFGDRGIGNSPLHF. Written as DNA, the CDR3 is TGTGCCAGCAGCTTATTCGGGGACAGGGGCATCGGGAATTCACCCCTCCACTTT.

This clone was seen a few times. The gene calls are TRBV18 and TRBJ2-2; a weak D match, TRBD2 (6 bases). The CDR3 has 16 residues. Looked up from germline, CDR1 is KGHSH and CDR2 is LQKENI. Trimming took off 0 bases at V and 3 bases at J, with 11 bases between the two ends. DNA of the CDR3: TGTGCCAGCTCACCACCCGGAGGGTTGGACACCGGGGAGCTGTTTTTT. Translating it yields CASSPPGGLDTGELFF.

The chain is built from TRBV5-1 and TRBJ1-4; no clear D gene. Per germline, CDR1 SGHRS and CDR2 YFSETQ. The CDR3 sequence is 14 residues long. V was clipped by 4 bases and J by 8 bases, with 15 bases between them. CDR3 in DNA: TGCGCCAGCAGCCCGGGCGGGGTAGGAGAAAAACTGTTTTTT. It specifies CASSPGGVGEKLFF.

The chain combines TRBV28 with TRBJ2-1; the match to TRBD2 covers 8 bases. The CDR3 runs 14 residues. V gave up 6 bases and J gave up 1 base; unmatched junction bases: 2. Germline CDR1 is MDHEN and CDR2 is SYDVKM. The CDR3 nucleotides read TGTGCCAGCAGCCCGGGGGGGTCCTACAATGAGCAGTTCTTC. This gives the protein CASSPGGSYNEQFF.

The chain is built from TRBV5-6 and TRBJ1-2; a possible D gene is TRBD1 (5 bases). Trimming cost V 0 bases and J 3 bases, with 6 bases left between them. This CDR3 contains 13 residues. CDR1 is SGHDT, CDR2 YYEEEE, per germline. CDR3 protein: CASSLVTDYGYTF. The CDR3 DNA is TGTGCCAGCAGCTTGGTGACAGACTATGGCTACACCTTC.

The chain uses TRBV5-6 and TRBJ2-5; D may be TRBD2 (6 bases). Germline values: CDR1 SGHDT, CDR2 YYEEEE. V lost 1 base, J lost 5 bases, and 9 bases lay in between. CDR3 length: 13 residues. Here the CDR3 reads CASSLMGGETQYF. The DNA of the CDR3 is TGTGCCAGCAGCTTGATGGGGGGTGAGACCCAGTACTTC.

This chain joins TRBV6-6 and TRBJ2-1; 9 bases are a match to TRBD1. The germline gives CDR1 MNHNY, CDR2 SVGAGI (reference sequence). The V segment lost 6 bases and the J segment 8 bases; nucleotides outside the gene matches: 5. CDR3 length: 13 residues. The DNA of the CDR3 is TGTGCCAGCAGGAGGACAGGGGAGGATGAGCAGTTCTTC. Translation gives CASRRTGEDEQFF.

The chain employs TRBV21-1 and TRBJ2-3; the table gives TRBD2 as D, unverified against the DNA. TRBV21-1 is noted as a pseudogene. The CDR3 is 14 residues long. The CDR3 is CASSGTSGCDTQYF. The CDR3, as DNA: TGTGCCAGCAGCGGGACTAGCGGGTGCGATACGCAGTATTTT.

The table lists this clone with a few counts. The CDR3 here is CASSAGLAGGPGGTDTQYF. CDR3 nucleotides: TGTGCCAGCAGCGCCGGACTAGCGGGAGGGCCAGGGGGCACAGATACGCAGTATTTT. This chain uses TRBV7-9 with TRBJ2-3, with TRBD2 identical over 15 bases. With 5 bases clipped from V and 1 base from J, the junction kept 10 bases outside the gene matches. Per the germline V gene, CDR1 is SEHNR and CDR2 is FQNEAQ (reference sequence). The CDR3 is made up of 19 amino acids.